The 27 T cell receptor beta chains listed next were all sequenced from one sample in a study of blood T cell repertoires in COVID-19. The method was immunoSEQ multiplex PCR; TCRdb's version includes in-frame clones alone and lacks a portion of them. The sample has about 94,000 clones, 80% seen once. The sequencing input was peripheral blood. The receptors here all came from a human donor in a cohort sampled during active COVID-19.

V gene TRBV11-2 combines with J gene TRBJ2-3, with TRBD2 identical over 7 bases. Unmatched junction bases numbered 9, after V lost 5 bases and J lost 1 base. CDR3 length: 16 amino acids. Germline CDR1 is SGHAT and CDR2 is FQNNGV. Here the CDR3 reads CASSQLAAGGTDTQYF. The CDR3 region has the DNA TGTGCCAGCAGCCAACTGGCGGCGGGGGGCACAGATACGCAGTATTTT. Using reference TRBV11-2 and TRBJ2-3 for the parts outside the CDR3, the full variable domain is EAGVAQSPRYKIIEKRQSVAFWCNPISGHATLYWYQQILGQGPKLLIQFQNNGVVDDSQLPKDRFSAERLKGVDSTLKIQPAKLEDSAVYLCASSQLAAGGTDTQYFGPGTRLTVL.

V usage is TRBV30 and J usage is TRBJ2-3; TRBD1 might be the D (6 bases). Germline lookup yields CDR1 GTSNPN and CDR2 SVGIG (reference sequence). The CDR3 extends over 15 amino acids. The V gene lost 0 bases and the J gene lost 4 bases, with 14 bases spanning the gap. The CDR3 nucleotides are TGTGCCTGGAGTGTAGGCAGGACAGAAGCAGATACGCAGTATTTT. Residues: CAWSVGRTEADTQYF.

The chain couples TRBV7-2 to TRBJ2-6; D gene ambiguous. This CDR3 contains 12 residues. The V gene lost 7 bases and the J gene lost 4 bases, with 5 bases spanning the gap. CDR1 SGHTA and CDR2 FQGNSA come from the germline V gene. CDR3 in amino acids: CASTMGANVLTF. In nucleotides, the CDR3 is TGTGCCAGCACCATGGGGGCCAACGTCCTGACTTTC.

The chain combines TRBV30 with TRBJ2-7, with 9 positions matching TRBD1. Germline lookup yields CDR1 GTSNPN and CDR2 SVGIG (reference sequence). Germline trimming cut 0 bases from V and 2 bases from J; bases unmatched to any gene: 14. The CDR3 contains 18 residues. CDR3 sequence reads: CAWSVEKSWGQGTYEQYF. DNA for the CDR3: TGTGCCTGGAGTGTAGAAAAGAGTTGGGGACAGGGAACCTACGAGCAGTACTTC.

This clone was seen only once. The CDR3 bases are TGCGCCAGCAGCTCTGGGACTAGCGGCTACGAGCAGTACTTC. Its translation is CASSSGTSGYEQYF. The chain has TRBV5-1 and TRBJ2-7; 11 bases fit TRBD2. This CDR3 region has 14 residues. CDR1 is SGHRS and CDR2 is YFSETQ in the germline V gene. Germline trimming cut 3 bases from V and 3 bases from J; bases unmatched to any gene: 2.

This chain links TRBV10-3 with TRBJ2-1; TRBD2 matches at 7 bases. Trimming cost V 3 bases and J 8 bases; bases outside gene matches: 10. CDR1 and CDR2 (germline): ENHRY, SYGVKD. The CDR3 loop spans 15 amino acids. DNA of the CDR3: TGTGCCATCAGTGATGGGGGTTGGGGGAGGGATGAGCAGTTCTTC. It codes for CAISDGGWGRDEQFF.

V gene TRBV14 combines with J gene TRBJ1-2; TRBD1 matches at 8 bases. Germline V gives CDR1 SGHDN, CDR2 FVKESK. The CDR3 is 15 residues long. The ends lost 4 bases at V and 5 bases at J; junction bases unmatched: 9. CDR3 loop: CASSRPGTGSYGYTF. In nucleotides, the CDR3 is TGTGCCAGCAGCCGACCGGGGACAGGAAGTTATGGCTACACCTTC.

The chain joins TRBV30 to TRBJ2-7; weak D call: TRBD1 (6 bases). Deletions cut 5 bases from V and 2 bases from J, with 13 bases between. Germline assignment: CDR1 GTSNPN and CDR2 SVGIG (reference sequence). The CDR3 length is 13 residues. The CDR3 loop reads CAWPQGPPYEQYF. CDR3 DNA: TGTGCCTGGCCCCAGGGGCCCCCCTACGAGCAGTACTTC.

J is TRBJ1-2 and V is TRBV28; D is ambiguous. The germline V gene has CDR1 MDHEN and CDR2 SYDVKM. Trimming removed 4 bases at V and 2 bases at J, with 14 bases between. The CDR3 contains 15 residues. The CDR3 spells CASSSPSAGNYGYTF. The CDR3 bases are TGTGCCAGCAGTTCACCGTCGGCCGGGAACTATGGCTACACCTTC.

The rearrangement joins TRBV28 to TRBJ2-1; 8 bases align to TRBD1. The CDR3 runs to 14 residues. V lost 5 bases and J lost 4; bases outside the gene matches: 4. Germline CDR1 is MDHEN and CDR2 is SYDVKM. The CDR3 loop is CASSRQGTYNEQFF. In DNA form, the CDR3 reads TGTGCCAGCAGTCGACAGGGGACTTACAATGAGCAGTTCTTC.

This rearrangement joins TRBV10-3 to TRBJ2-5; TRBD2 might be the D (6 bases). From germline, CDR1 is ENHRY and CDR2 SYGVKD. This CDR3 region has 12 residues. V lost 9 bases to trimming and J lost 1 base, with 9 bases between them. CDR3 protein: CAISSAQETQYF. The CDR3 DNA reads as TGTGCCATTTCTAGCGCCCAAGAGACCCAGTACTTC.

The CDR3 spells CASTTQRETMKEQYF. DNA of the CDR3: TGTGCCAGCACTACTCAGCGGGAGACAATGAAAGAGCAGTACTTC. V gene TRBV2 combines with J gene TRBJ2-7; 8 nucleotides agree with TRBD2. J gave up 7 bases and V 7 bases, and 15 bases lay outside the gene matches. The CDR3 contains 15 residues. Germline V gene sequence: CDR1 SNHLY, CDR2 FYNNEI.

V gene TRBV4-1 combines with J gene TRBJ1-1; D is unclear. This CDR3 comprises 15 residues. Germline values: CDR1 MGHRA, CDR2 YSYEKL. V was cut by 0 bases and J by 4 bases, with 12 bases left in between. The CDR3 loop is CASSQDMRGATEAFF. The CDR3 DNA reads TGCGCCAGCAGCCAAGACATGCGGGGTGCCACTGAAGCTTTCTTT.

A single count supports this clone. This chain joins TRBV27 and TRBJ1-5, with a tentative D call TRBD1 (5 bases). V shed 4 bases and J shed 1 base, with 11 bases lying between them. The CDR3 spans 15 residues. Germline-derived CDR1 and CDR2 are MNHEY and SMNVEV (reference sequence). CDR3 nucleotide sequence: TGTGCCAGCAGTTCCCTGCGGACAAGCAATCAGCCCCAGCATTTT. Translated: CASSSLRTSNQPQHF.

The rearrangement joins TRBV28 to TRBJ2-5; 9 bases fit TRBD2. V was clipped by 6 bases and J by 7 bases; unmatched bases: 12. Germline CDR1 is MDHEN and CDR2 is SYDVKM. The CDR3 spans 15 residues. This CDR3 reads CASRPPGTSLWTQYF. The CDR3, as DNA: TGTGCCAGCAGGCCCCCCGGGACTAGCTTATGGACCCAGTACTTC.

J is TRBJ2-3 and V is TRBV24-1; TRBD2 matches at 8 bases. V shed 3 bases and J 4 bases; nucleotides not matched to a gene: 5. The CDR3 sequence is 15 residues long. Germline V gives CDR1 KGHDR, CDR2 SFDVKD. The CDR3 DNA reads as TGTGCCACCAGTGATATACTAGCGGTAGCAGATACGCAGTATTTT. Translated: CATSDILAVADTQYF.

The chain joins TRBV6-6 to TRBJ2-1; 9 bases match TRBD1. CDR3 length: 16 residues. The V segment lost 3 bases and the J segment 4 bases; nucleotides outside the gene matches: 7. Germline V lookup: CDR1 MNHNY, CDR2 SVGAGI (reference sequence). This CDR3 is CASSYGTGWEYNEQFF. The CDR3 DNA is TGTGCCAGCAGTTATGGGACAGGGTGGGAGTACAATGAGCAGTTCTTC.

This chain connects TRBV11-2 to TRBJ1-5; no clear D gene. With 0 bases removed from V and 7 bases from J, the gap between germline ends came to 7 bases. CDR3 length equals 13 residues. The V gene's germline CDR1 is SGHAT and CDR2 FQNNGV. The CDR3 region has the DNA TGTGCCAGCAGCTTAGATATGGAGCAGCCCCAGCATTTT. Translation gives CASSLDMEQPQHF.

V usage is TRBV6-1 and J usage is TRBJ1-4; 7 positions agree with TRBD1. This CDR3 has 15 amino acids. Germline V gene sequence: CDR1 MNHNS, CDR2 SASEGT. V was clipped by 3 bases and J by 4 bases; unmatched bases: 5. In DNA, the CDR3 is TGTGCCAGCAGTGATGAGGACAGGTTTAATGAAAAACTGTTTTTT. Protein product: CASSDEDRFNEKLFF.

The chain recombines TRBV5-4 with TRBJ1-3, with 9 nucleotides matching TRBD1. This CDR3 has 16 amino acids. With V trimmed by 4 bases and J by 3 bases, 8 bases remained unmatched. Germline values: CDR1 SGHNT, CDR2 YYREEE (reference sequence). CDR3 loop: CASSKKQGAGGNTIYF. CDR3 DNA sequence: TGTGCCAGCAGCAAAAAACAGGGGGCAGGTGGAAACACCATATATTTT. Supplemented by reference TRBV5-4 and TRBJ1-3, the full variable domain reads ETGVTQSPTHLIKTRGQQVTLRCSSQSGHNTVSWYQQALGQGPQFIFQYYREEENGRGNFPPRFSGLQFPNYSSELNVNALELDDSALYLCASSKKQGAGGNTIYFGEGSWLTVV.

The CDR3 is CASSPGPGRTEAFF. In DNA form, the CDR3 reads TGTGCCAGCAGCCCCGGACCCGGGAGGACTGAAGCTTTCTTT. V usage is TRBV9 and J usage is TRBJ1-1; D is unclear. The V gene's germline CDR1 is SGDLS and CDR2 YYNGEE. The CDR3 is made up of 14 amino acids. Trimming took 4 bases from V and 5 from J, leaving 15 bases between them. The entire variable domain, with the rest obtained from reference TRBV9 and TRBJ1-1, is as follows: DSGVTQTPKHLITATGQRVTLRCSPRSGDLSVYWYQQSLDQGLQFLIQYYNGEERAKGNILERFSAQQFPDLHSELNLSSLELGDSALYFCASSPGPGRTEAFFGQGTRLTVV.

This chain joins TRBV15 and TRBJ1-6; 7 bases agree with TRBD1. The CDR3 length is 15 residues. The germline V gene encodes CDR1 LNHNV and CDR2 YYDKDF (reference sequence). V dropped 5 bases and J dropped 8; count of bases not matched to a gene: 9. The CDR3 bases are TGTGCCACCAGCCCCCGGCCAGGGGGACATTCACCCCTCCACTTT. It encodes CATSPRPGGHSPLHF.

The chain links TRBV24-1 to TRBJ1-5; TRBD1 agrees at 7 bases. This CDR3 has 16 amino acids. The germline gives CDR1 KGHDR, CDR2 SFDVKD. V was clipped by 4 bases and J by 1 base; unmatched bases: 6. The CDR3 protein is CATSDRQGASNQPQHF. CDR3 coding DNA: TGTGCCACCAGTGACAGACAGGGCGCCAGCAATCAGCCCCAGCATTTT.

The gene calls are TRBV9 and TRBJ1-4, with D unresolved. The V gene lost 1 base and the J gene lost 0 bases, with 10 bases spanning the gap. Germline loops: CDR1 SGDLS, CDR2 YYNGEE. The CDR3 has 16 residues. The DNA of the CDR3 is TGTGCCAGCAGCGTAAGCGGGCTTGCAACTAATGAAAAACTGTTTTTT. Its protein product is CASSVSGLATNEKLFF.

This chain links TRBV3-1 (or the pseudogene TRBV3-2) with TRBJ2-7; TRBD1 matches 8 bases. The V and J ends lost 4 bases and 2 bases, in that order; junction bases with no gene match: 7. Germline V gene sequence: CDR1 LGHDT, CDR2 YNNKEL (reference sequence). The CDR3 consists of 15 residues. The CDR3 reads CASSRSGTGPYEQYF. As DNA, the CDR3 is TGTGCCAGCAGCCGCTCCGGGACAGGTCCCTACGAGCAGTACTTC.

This clone was counted between two and nine times. The J gene is TRBJ1-1, the V gene TRBV6-5; no definite D call. V lost 7 bases, J lost 5 bases, and 11 bases lay in between. CDR1 is MNHEY, CDR2 SVGAGI, per germline. The CDR3 consists of 12 residues. CDR3 loop: CASIGVGTEAFF. DNA for the CDR3: TGTGCCAGCATTGGAGTCGGGACTGAAGCTTTCTTT.

DNA of the CDR3: TGCGCCAGCAGCCCAGCTAGCGGGACGTACTCCTACAATGAGCAGTTCTTC. It specifies CASSPASGTYSYNEQFF. V is TRBV5-1 and J is TRBJ2-1; TRBD2 agrees at 9 bases. The V gene end was trimmed by 4 bases and the J gene end by 0 bases; junction bases not matched to a gene: 8. This CDR3 comprises 17 residues. Germline V gene data show CDR1 as SGHRS and CDR2 as YFSETQ.